One T cell receptor (beta chain) is described in this entry. The CDR3 is 15 amino acids. The germline gives CDR1 LGHNT, CDR2 FRNRAP. Between the trimmed V and J ends, which lost 2 bases and 6 bases, there was a span of 15 bases. TCRdb's table, derived via immunoSEQ multiplex PCR, lists solely in-frame clones and lacks some. The profile shows over 100,000 clones, approximately 78% of them singletons. This specimen belongs to a study of blood T cell repertoires in COVID-19. On the study more broadly: Collection of acute and convalescent COVID-19 samples took place in the United States, Italy and Spain.

The genes are TRBV12-5 and TRBJ2-3, with D perhaps matching TRBD2 (6 bases). The sequenced sample consisted of peripheral blood. This clonotype was sampled from a man in his 60s with active or convalescent COVID-19. In nucleotides, the CDR3 is TGTGCTAGTGGTTTGTCCTCCCCTAGCGCCGATACGCAGTATTTT. It specifies CASGLSSPSADTQYF.